One and the same sample provided the 14 T cell receptor beta chains below, sequenced in a study of blood T cells in healthy people across ages. Sample-barcoded 5' priming and a J-beta primer mix drove a second PCR of about 7 to 11 cycles. A single record per CDR3 protein comes from TCRdb applying MiXCR to the 5' RACE reads. This table has about 640,000 distinct CDR3 sequences, roughly 41% appearing once. The sequencing input was blood. The source is a man aged 80 or over in good health.

This clonotype was seen a handful of times. This chain links TRBV12-3 or TRBV12-4 with TRBJ2-5; D is possibly TRBD1 or TRBD2 (6 bases each). CDR3 length: 14 residues. V was cut by 7 bases and J by 2 bases, with 14 bases left in between. CDR3 sequence: CASTVGGNQETQYF. CDR3 bases: TGTGCCAGCACCGTGGGGGGCAATCAAGAGACCCAGTACTTC.

This clonotype was seen a handful of times. This may be a read error: a much more frequent sequence differs by one nucleotide. This rearrangement joins TRBV30 to TRBJ2-3, with D unclear. The CDR3 totals 14 residues. V was shortened by 4 bases and J by 8 bases, with 19 bases between the two germline ends. Germline V CDR1 and CDR2: GTSNPN, SVGIG (reference sequence). CDR3: CAWTKGWPPVTQYF. CDR3 DNA sequence: TGTGCCTGGACCAAAGGTTGGCCGCCAGTTACGCAGTATTTT.

The chain recombines TRBV5-5 with TRBJ2-1; D ambiguous. CDR1 and CDR2 from the germline V gene are SGHKS and YYEKEE (reference sequence). The CDR3 spans 13 residues. Trimming removed 4 bases from V and 5 bases from J, with 10 bases in between. The CDR3 is CASSVDGNNEQFF. The CDR3 DNA sequence: TGTGCCAGCAGCGTGGACGGAAACAATGAGCAGTTCTTC.

The chain joins TRBV27 to TRBJ2-6, with D perhaps TRBD1 (6 bases). Trimming pared 5 bases from V and 2 bases from J, leaving 16 bases between. CDR3 length equals 17 residues. Germline V lookup: CDR1 MNHEY, CDR2 SMNVEV (reference sequence). The CDR3 reads CASSLGRGSPGANVLTF. The CDR3 DNA reads TGTGCCAGCAGTCTGGGCAGGGGAAGTCCTGGGGCCAACGTCCTGACTTTC.

The chain recombines TRBV3-1 with TRBJ2-3; TRBD2 is a possible D gene (6 bases). CDR1 and CDR2 (germline): LGHDT, YNNKEL (reference sequence). The CDR3 totals 17 residues. V dropped 5 bases and J dropped 6 bases, with 24 bases sitting between them. The CDR3 DNA reads TGTGCCAGCAGCTATCAGGGAGTGGGGCCCAGCGGGGATACGCAGTATTTT. It translates to CASSYQGVGPSGDTQYF.

This clonotype has only a few counts. The chain recombines TRBV5-1 with TRBJ1-6, with TRBD1 as a possible D gene (6 bases). The CDR3 extends over 16 amino acids. Germline V gene data show CDR1 as SGHRS and CDR2 as YFSETQ. Trimming pared 0 bases from V and 10 bases from J, leaving 17 bases between. CDR3 in DNA: TGCGCCAGCAGCTTGGGTCGGGGGCCCGGCGGGTCACCCCTCCACTTT. It specifies CASSLGRGPGGSPLHF. Together with reference TRBV5-1 and TRBJ1-6, the CDR3 gives the full variable domain: KAGVTQTPRYLIKTRGQQVTLSCSPISGHRSVSWYQQTPGQGLQFLFEYFSETQRNKGNFPGRFSGRQFSNSRSEMNVSTLELGDSALYLCASSLGRGPGGSPLHFGNGTRLTVT.

V gene TRBV6-5 combines with J gene TRBJ2-7; 7 bases are shared with TRBD1. This CDR3 comprises 15 residues. Germline loops: CDR1 MNHEY, CDR2 SVGAGI. J was trimmed by 1 base and V by 6 bases; bases with no gene match: 9. As DNA, the CDR3 is TGTGCCAGCAGCCCGGGACAGCCGGGGTCCTACGAGCAGTACTTC. It codes for CASSPGQPGSYEQYF.

This clonotype was seen a single time. The chain uses TRBV4-1 and TRBJ2-5, with 10 bases identical to TRBD1. Germline V gene sequence: CDR1 MGHRA, CDR2 YSYEKL. Losses at the gene ends were 2 bases for V and 4 bases for J; bases not matched to a gene: 7. There are 16 residues in the CDR3. The CDR3 DNA reads TGCGCCAGCAGCCAAACCGGACAGGGGGGCCCAGAGACCCAGTACTTC. Its protein product is CASSQTGQGGPETQYF.

The chain has TRBV7-2 and TRBJ2-7; D possibly corresponds to TRBD1 (5 bases). Looked up from germline, CDR1 is SGHTA and CDR2 is FQGNSA. The CDR3 has 13 residues. Trimming cost V 6 bases and J 3 bases, with 12 bases left between them. In DNA form, the CDR3 reads TGTGCCAGCAGACCCAGGACAAACTACGAGCAGTACTTC. It encodes CASRPRTNYEQYF.

This clonotype has a single count. A read error may be the cause here, since a much bigger clone is one base away. The chain uses TRBV11-2 and TRBJ2-1; possible D gene TRBD2, 5 bases. This CDR3 contains 13 residues. The germline V and J ends were trimmed by 0 bases and 13 bases, with 13 bases remaining between them. The germline CDR1 and CDR2 sequences are SGHAT and FQNNGV. In DNA form, the CDR3 reads TGTGCCAGCAGCTTAGATAACTGGGAGACCCAGTTCTTC. Protein product: CASSLDNWETQFF.

V gene TRBV20-1 combines with J gene TRBJ2-7, with D maybe TRBD1 (6 bases). The J call is uncertain, as TRBJ2-5 better fits the DNA end. The CDR3 totals 13 residues. The germline CDR1 and CDR2 sequences are DFQATT and SNEGSKA (reference sequence). CDR3 DNA sequence: TGCAGTGTCCCGGGACAATTGGAGGAGACCCAGTACTTC. The encoded protein is CSVPGQLEETQYF.

Comment on this clonotype: A much larger clone differs from this one at a single base, so this may be a read error. The chain employs TRBV12-5 and TRBJ1-2; perhaps TRBD1 as D (5 bases). Trimming took 4 bases from V and 5 from J, leaving 11 bases between them. The CDR3 spans 13 residues. Germline V CDR1 and CDR2: LGHNT, FRNRAP. The CDR3 DNA reads as TGTGCTAGTGGTTGGAGCAGGGTGTATGGCTACACCTTC. Translating it yields CASGWSRVYGYTF.

The chain is built from TRBV27 and TRBJ2-1; no reliable D call. Trimming removed 5 bases from V and 6 bases from J, with 17 bases in between. From germline, CDR1 is MNHEY and CDR2 SMNVEV (reference sequence). The CDR3 covers 15 residues. CDR3 in amino acids: CASSLLWTRSNEQFF. CDR3 DNA sequence: TGTGCCAGCAGTCTGCTCTGGACCCGATCCAATGAGCAGTTCTTC.

The chain has TRBV20-1 and TRBJ1-2; perhaps TRBD1 as D (5 bases). The length of the CDR3 is 14 residues. Trimming removed 0 bases from V and 8 bases from J, with 16 bases in between. CDR1 is DFQATT and CDR2 is SNEGSKA in the germline V gene (reference sequence). The CDR3 bases are TGCAGTGCTAGAGAACGGGCAGGGAGTGGAGGCTACACCTTC. As protein: CSARERAGSGGYTF.